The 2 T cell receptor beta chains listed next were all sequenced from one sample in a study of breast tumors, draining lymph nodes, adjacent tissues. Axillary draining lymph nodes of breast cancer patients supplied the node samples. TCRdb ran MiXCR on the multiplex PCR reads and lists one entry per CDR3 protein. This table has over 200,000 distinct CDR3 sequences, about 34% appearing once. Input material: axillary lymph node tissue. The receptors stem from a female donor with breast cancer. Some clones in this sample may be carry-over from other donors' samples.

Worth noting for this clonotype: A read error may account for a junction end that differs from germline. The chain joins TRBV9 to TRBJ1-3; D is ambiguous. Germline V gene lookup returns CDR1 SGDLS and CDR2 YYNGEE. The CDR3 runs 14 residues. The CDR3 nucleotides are TGTGCCAGCAGCGTTGGGGTCCCTGGAAGCACCATATCTTTT. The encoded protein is CASSVGVPGSTISF.

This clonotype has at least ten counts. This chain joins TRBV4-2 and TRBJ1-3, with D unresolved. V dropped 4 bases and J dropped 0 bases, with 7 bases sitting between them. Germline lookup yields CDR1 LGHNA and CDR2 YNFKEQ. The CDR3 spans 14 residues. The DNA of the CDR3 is TGTGCCAGCAGCCGGACGCACTCTGGAAACACCATATATTTT. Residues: CASSRTHSGNTIYF.